A selection of T cell receptor beta chains follows, all from one sample in a study of cytomegalovirus exposure and HLA in healthy donors. Using immunoSEQ multiplex PCR, the repertoire was profiled, and TCRdb retains in-frame clones only, with some absent. The top ten hold around 4% of the sample, which has approximately 100,000 clones, approximately 81% seen once. What was sequenced was PBMCs. Receptors originate from a female donor in good health and CMV-seropositive. Both conserved end residues are part of each CDR3. Fields, in order: D gene, V gene, J gene, clone size, CDR3 protein, CDR3 DNA. A D gene is named only where the DNA matches it firmly. The listing skips clone size in some rows; elsewhere it reads once, few, many or a size class.

d_call: TRBD2; v_call: TRBV9; j_call: TRBJ2-3; clone_size: .; cdr3_aa: CASSSLAGGADTQYF; cdr3_nt: TGTGCCAGCAGCTCACTAGCGGGGGGCGCGGATACGCAGTATTTT
d_call: TRBD2; v_call: TRBV5-1; j_call: TRBJ2-1; clone_size: .; cdr3_aa: CASSSSTSGGGNEQFF; cdr3_nt: TGCGCCAGCAGCTCCTCGACTAGCGGGGGAGGAAATGAGCAGTTCTTC
d_call: .; v_call: TRBV6-6; j_call: TRBJ2-1; clone_size: .; cdr3_aa: CASSFPGSYNEQFF; cdr3_nt: TGTGCCAGCAGCTTCCCGGGCTCCTACAATGAGCAGTTCTTC
d_call: TRBD2; v_call: TRBV29-1; j_call: TRBJ2-7; clone_size: .; cdr3_aa: CSVEAPGHQRGYEQYF; cdr3_nt: TGCAGCGTTGAAGCTCCGGGTCATCAGCGGGGGTACGAGCAGTACTTC
d_call: TRBD1; v_call: TRBV7-9; j_call: TRBJ2-7; clone_size: .; cdr3_aa: CASSSWTGGPTYEQYF; cdr3_nt: TGTGCCAGCAGCTCCTGGACAGGGGGTCCCACCTACGAGCAGTACTTC
d_call: .; v_call: TRBV12-2; j_call: TRBJ2-7; clone_size: few; cdr3_aa: CASRLARGAHEQYF; cdr3_nt: TGTGCAAGTCGCTTAGCGCGGGGGGCCCACGAGCAGTACTTC
d_call: .; v_call: TRBV25-1; j_call: TRBJ2-3; clone_size: .; cdr3_aa: CASSPRWATDTQYF; cdr3_nt: TGTGCCAGCAGTCCCCGGTGGGCCACAGATACGCAGTATTTT
d_call: .; v_call: TRBV11-2; j_call: TRBJ2-7; clone_size: .; cdr3_aa: CASSSTQYEQYF; cdr3_nt: TGTGCCAGCAGCTCGACACAATACGAGCAGTACTTC
d_call: TRBD1; v_call: TRBV18; j_call: TRBJ2-7; clone_size: .; cdr3_aa: CASSSGQGAYEQYF; cdr3_nt: TGTGCCAGCTCATCGGGACAGGGGGCCTACGAGCAGTACTTC
d_call: .; v_call: TRBV19; j_call: TRBJ2-3; clone_size: few; cdr3_aa: CASTDISGRADTQYF; cdr3_nt: TGTGCCAGTACCGATATCTCTGGTCGGGCAGATACGCAGTATTTT
d_call: TRBD2; v_call: TRBV27; j_call: TRBJ2-3; clone_size: .; cdr3_aa: CASSPYLAGAGRDTQYF; cdr3_nt: TGTGCCAGCAGCCCTTACTTAGCGGGGGCGGGTCGGGATACGCAGTATTTT
d_call: TRBD1; v_call: TRBV18; j_call: TRBJ2-7; clone_size: .; cdr3_aa: CASSPSLGTGYEQYF; cdr3_nt: TGTGCCAGCTCACCATCCCTCGGGACAGGATACGAGCAGTACTTC
d_call: .; v_call: TRBV30; j_call: TRBJ2-3; clone_size: .; cdr3_aa: CASTGPLSTDTQYF; cdr3_nt: TGTGCCTCCACAGGCCCTCTTAGCACAGATACGCAGTATTTT
d_call: .; v_call: TRBV4-1; j_call: TRBJ2-3; clone_size: .; cdr3_aa: CASSPNTDTQYF; cdr3_nt: TGCGCCAGCAGCCCAAACACAGATACGCAGTATTTT
d_call: TRBD1; v_call: TRBV18; j_call: TRBJ1-6; clone_size: once; cdr3_aa: CASSITGEDNSPLHF; cdr3_nt: TGTGCCAGCTCCATAACAGGGGAGGATAATTCACCCCTCCACTTT
d_call: TRBD1; v_call: TRBV5-6; j_call: TRBJ1-2; clone_size: .; cdr3_aa: CASSWDRGYYGYTF; cdr3_nt: TGTGCCAGCAGTTGGGACAGGGGATACTATGGCTACACCTTC
d_call: .; v_call: TRBV6-1; j_call: TRBJ1-4; clone_size: .; cdr3_aa: CASSEGQVPNEKLFF; cdr3_nt: TGTGCCAGCAGTGAAGGACAGGTCCCTAATGAAAAACTGTTTTTT
d_call: .; v_call: TRBV12-5; j_call: TRBJ2-3; clone_size: .; cdr3_aa: CASGLWGGDTQYF; cdr3_nt: TGTGCTAGTGGTTTGTGGGGCGGAGATACGCAGTATTTT
d_call: TRBD2; v_call: TRBV30; j_call: TRBJ2-1; clone_size: .; cdr3_aa: CAWSWTSGRLNNEQFF; cdr3_nt: TGTGCCTGGAGTTGGACTAGCGGGAGGCTGAACAATGAGCAGTTCTTC
d_call: .; v_call: TRBV5-4; j_call: TRBJ2-2; clone_size: once; cdr3_aa: CASARTGTANTGELFF; cdr3_nt: TGTGCCAGCGCTAGGACTGGTACGGCGAACACCGGGGAGCTGTTTTTT
d_call: TRBD2; v_call: TRBV2; j_call: TRBJ2-1; clone_size: .; cdr3_aa: CASNPGLATRDEQFF; cdr3_nt: TGTGCCAGCAACCCGGGACTAGCGACTCGCGATGAGCAGTTCTTC
d_call: .; v_call: TRBV7-2; j_call: TRBJ1-2; clone_size: once; cdr3_aa: CASSLIQGGGYTF; cdr3_nt: TGTGCCAGCAGCTTAATCCAGGGCGGTGGCTACACCTTC
d_call: TRBD1; v_call: TRBV7-9; j_call: TRBJ2-2; clone_size: .; cdr3_aa: CSSDPGQITGELFF; cdr3_nt: TGTTCCAGCGATCCGGGACAGATCACCGGGGAGCTGTTTTTT
d_call: .; v_call: TRBV6-5; j_call: TRBJ1-2; clone_size: .; cdr3_aa: CASSPGGGLDGYTF; cdr3_nt: TGTGCCAGCAGCCCCGGGGGGGGTTTGGATGGCTACACCTTC
d_call: .; v_call: TRBV7-2; j_call: TRBJ1-4; clone_size: few; cdr3_aa: CASSSAHNEKLFF; cdr3_nt: TGTGCCAGCAGCTCAGCACACAATGAAAAACTGTTTTTT
d_call: .; v_call: TRBV7-9; j_call: TRBJ2-1; clone_size: .; cdr3_aa: CSSTKEGWGNEQFF; cdr3_nt: TGTTCCAGCACGAAGGAGGGGTGGGGCAATGAGCAGTTCTTC
d_call: TRBD1; v_call: TRBV27; j_call: TRBJ2-1; clone_size: .; cdr3_aa: CASSLSRDRAEQFF; cdr3_nt: TGTGCCAGCAGTTTATCCCGGGACAGGGCTGAGCAGTTCTTC
d_call: TRBD2; v_call: TRBV5-4; j_call: TRBJ2-1; clone_size: .; cdr3_aa: CASSFGLTSGSLNEQFF; cdr3_nt: TGTGCCAGCAGCTTCGGGTTGACTAGCGGGAGTTTAAATGAGCAGTTCTTC
d_call: .; v_call: TRBV19; j_call: TRBJ1-1; clone_size: .; cdr3_aa: CASRGANTEAFF; cdr3_nt: TGTGCCAGTCGGGGGGCGAACACTGAAGCTTTCTTT
d_call: .; v_call: TRBV19; j_call: TRBJ2-1; clone_size: .; cdr3_aa: CASTYTGGEVEQFF; cdr3_nt: TGTGCCAGTACCTATACCGGGGGAGAGGTTGAGCAGTTCTTC
d_call: .; v_call: TRBV12-5; j_call: TRBJ1-1; clone_size: .; cdr3_aa: CASGLWQGGTEAFF; cdr3_nt: TGTGCTAGTGGTTTGTGGCAGGGAGGAACTGAAGCTTTCTTT
d_call: .; v_call: TRBV7-2; j_call: TRBJ1-1; clone_size: medium-sized; cdr3_aa: CASSSGGMGAFF; cdr3_nt: TGTGCCAGCAGCTCCGGGGGGATGGGAGCTTTCTTT
d_call: TRBD2; v_call: TRBV30; j_call: TRBJ2-2; clone_size: .; cdr3_aa: CAWRGGGATGELFF; cdr3_nt: TGTGCCTGGAGGGGGGGAGGGGCCACCGGGGAGCTGTTTTTT
d_call: TRBD1; v_call: TRBV4-2; j_call: TRBJ2-3; clone_size: .; cdr3_aa: CASSQGTGTDTQYF; cdr3_nt: TGTGCCAGCAGCCAAGGGACAGGGACAGATACGCAGTATTTT
d_call: TRBD2; v_call: TRBV2; j_call: TRBJ2-4; clone_size: .; cdr3_aa: CASRGPRGGKNSQYF; cdr3_nt: TGTGCCAGCAGGGGACCTCGGGGGGGCAAAAACAGTCAGTACTTC
d_call: TRBD2; v_call: TRBV11-2; j_call: TRBJ2-5; clone_size: once; cdr3_aa: CASSSRLAGGGETQYF; cdr3_nt: TGTGCCAGCAGCTCAAGACTAGCGGGAGGGGGGGAGACCCAGTACTTC
d_call: TRBD1; v_call: TRBV29-1; j_call: TRBJ2-7; clone_size: .; cdr3_aa: CSVVMGTGYYEQYF; cdr3_nt: TGCAGCGTTGTAATGGGGACAGGGTACTACGAGCAGTACTTC
d_call: TRBD2; v_call: TRBV5-5; j_call: TRBJ2-7; clone_size: .; cdr3_aa: CASSLVTSKDEQYF; cdr3_nt: TGTGCCAGCAGCTTGGTGACTAGCAAAGACGAGCAGTACTTC
d_call: TRBD1; v_call: TRBV2; j_call: TRBJ2-7; clone_size: .; cdr3_aa: CASSATGAEQYF; cdr3_nt: TGTGCCAGCAGCGCGACAGGGGCCGAGCAGTACTTC
d_call: TRBD1; v_call: TRBV30; j_call: TRBJ1-2; clone_size: .; cdr3_aa: CARDGTGYGYTF; cdr3_nt: TGTGCCCGTGACGGGACAGGCTATGGCTACACCTTC
d_call: .; v_call: TRBV27; j_call: TRBJ2-4; clone_size: .; cdr3_aa: CASSWTAPREGSSGNIQYF; cdr3_nt: TGTGCCAGCAGTTGGACAGCCCCGAGAGAGGGGAGTTCGGGGAACATTCAGTACTTC
d_call: .; v_call: TRBV7-9; j_call: TRBJ2-1; clone_size: once; cdr3_aa: CASSPGSSADEQFF; cdr3_nt: TGTGCCAGCAGCCCGGGGTCCAGTGCCGATGAGCAGTTCTTC
d_call: TRBD1; v_call: TRBV5-1; j_call: TRBJ2-1; clone_size: .; cdr3_aa: CASSLSGTGGSDEQFF; cdr3_nt: TGCGCCAGCAGCTTGTCCGGGACAGGGGGGTCCGATGAGCAGTTCTTC
d_call: .; v_call: TRBV7-2; j_call: TRBJ2-1; clone_size: .; cdr3_aa: CASRKQGSGSHNEQFF; cdr3_nt: TGTGCCAGCAGGAAACAGGGGAGCGGGAGTCACAATGAGCAGTTCTTC
d_call: TRBD1; v_call: TRBV6-5; j_call: TRBJ1-2; clone_size: .; cdr3_aa: CASSTGTGVRGYTF; cdr3_nt: TGTGCCAGCAGTACCGGGACAGGGGTGCGTGGCTACACCTTC
d_call: .; v_call: TRBV7-2; j_call: TRBJ1-3; clone_size: .; cdr3_aa: CASRGTGERGNTIYF; cdr3_nt: TGTGCCAGCAGGGGTACAGGCGAACGTGGAAACACCATATATTTT
d_call: .; v_call: TRBV5-4; j_call: TRBJ2-5; clone_size: .; cdr3_aa: CASSLGAQLQETQYF; cdr3_nt: TGTGCCAGCAGCTTGGGGGCACAGCTCCAAGAGACCCAGTACTTC
d_call: .; v_call: TRBV4-3; j_call: TRBJ1-3; clone_size: .; cdr3_aa: CASSQELGASGNTIYF; cdr3_nt: TGCGCCAGCAGCCAAGAATTGGGGGCCTCTGGAAACACCATATATTTT
d_call: TRBD1; v_call: TRBV7-9; j_call: TRBJ2-7; clone_size: .; cdr3_aa: CASTRGQWTGGLGEQYF; cdr3_nt: TGTGCCAGCACCAGGGGGCAATGGACAGGGGGCTTAGGCGAGCAGTACTTC
d_call: .; v_call: TRBV2; j_call: TRBJ2-3; clone_size: .; cdr3_aa: CASRGRGQDTQYF; cdr3_nt: TGTGCCAGCAGGGGCCGGGGTCAGGATACGCAGTATTTT
d_call: .; v_call: TRBV5-5; j_call: TRBJ1-1; clone_size: .; cdr3_aa: CASSLEGMGKTEAFF; cdr3_nt: TGTGCCAGCAGCTTGGAGGGGATGGGTAAGACTGAAGCTTTCTTT
d_call: TRBD2; v_call: TRBV6-1; j_call: TRBJ2-1; clone_size: .; cdr3_aa: CASSDRLAGGSSYNEQFF; cdr3_nt: TGTGCCAGCAGTGACAGGCTAGCGGGGGGAAGCTCCTACAATGAGCAGTTCTTC
d_call: .; v_call: TRBV2; j_call: TRBJ1-1; clone_size: few; cdr3_aa: CASRASEATEAFF; cdr3_nt: TGTGCCAGCAGAGCCTCTGAGGCCACTGAAGCTTTCTTT
d_call: .; v_call: TRBV6-6; j_call: TRBJ1-4; clone_size: .; cdr3_aa: CASTPEGLEKLFF; cdr3_nt: TGTGCCAGCACCCCGGAGGGTCTAGAAAAACTGTTTTTT
d_call: .; v_call: TRBV27; j_call: TRBJ2-2; clone_size: .; cdr3_aa: CASRALGNTGELFF; cdr3_nt: TGTGCCAGCAGAGCCCTAGGGAACACCGGGGAGCTGTTTTTT
d_call: TRBD1; v_call: TRBV7-9; j_call: TRBJ1-1; clone_size: .; cdr3_aa: CSSSLVLGQLNTEAFF; cdr3_nt: TGTTCCAGCAGCTTAGTACTGGGACAGTTGAACACTGAAGCTTTCTTT
d_call: .; v_call: TRBV18; j_call: TRBJ2-2; clone_size: once; cdr3_aa: CASSPQGQSGELFF; cdr3_nt: TGTGCCAGCTCACCCCAAGGACAGTCCGGGGAGCTGTTTTTT
d_call: TRBD1; v_call: TRBV9; j_call: TRBJ2-2; clone_size: .; cdr3_aa: CASSSDRAAGELFF; cdr3_nt: TGTGCCAGCAGCTCGGACAGGGCGGCCGGGGAGCTGTTTTTT
d_call: TRBD1; v_call: TRBV11-2; j_call: TRBJ1-6; clone_size: once; cdr3_aa: CASIRGSGGGYSPLHF; cdr3_nt: TGTGCCAGCATTAGGGGGTCAGGGGGCGGTTATTCACCCCTCCACTTT